These 26 T cell receptor beta chains share one sample of origin, sequenced in a study of cytomegalovirus exposure and HLA in healthy donors. Primers included in the PCR were 60 Vbeta and 13 Jbeta primers. Only in-frame clones appear in the TCRdb table, and some are missing; sequencing was by immunoSEQ multiplex PCR. Listed are 100,000 to 150,000 clones; approximately 2.6% falls within the top ten. The sequenced sample was PBMCs. The receptors derive from a man between 25 and 39 years old in good health and CMV-seronegative.

The chain has TRBV7-8 and TRBJ2-3, with TRBD2 matching 9 bases. In germline, CDR1 is SGHVS, CDR2 FQNEAQ. The trim removed 2 bases at V and 6 bases at J, leaving 9 bases unmatched. The CDR3 extends over 16 amino acids. CDR3 in amino acids: CASSLSSGSWSDTQYF. The CDR3 nucleotides read TGTGCCAGCAGCTTAAGTAGCGGGAGTTGGTCGGATACGCAGTATTTT.

The chain uses TRBV25-1 and TRBJ2-7; 7 bases agree with TRBD2. V shed 4 bases and J 1 base; nucleotides not matched to a gene: 16. This CDR3 is built from 18 residues. Germline values: CDR1 MGHDK, CDR2 SYGVNS. The CDR3 sequence is CASSGPAPREALSYEQYF. The CDR3 bases are TGTGCCAGCAGTGGGCCTGCTCCCCGGGAGGCCCTGTCCTACGAGCAGTACTTC.

The V gene is TRBV5-1, the J gene TRBJ2-5; 7 bases are shared with TRBD2. The germline CDR1 and CDR2 sequences are SGHRS and YFSETQ. The CDR3 sequence is 14 residues long. The ends lost 4 bases at V and 1 base at J; junction bases unmatched: 4. CDR3 loop: CASSQGTTQETQYF. The CDR3 DNA reads TGCGCCAGCAGCCAAGGGACTACCCAAGAGACCCAGTACTTC.

The V gene is TRBV29-1, the J gene TRBJ2-3; tentative D call: TRBD1 (6 bases). The germline CDR1 and CDR2 sequences are SQVTM and ANQGSEA. Trimming left V 4 bases short and J 3 bases short, with 8 bases between. CDR3 length equals 12 residues. The CDR3 reads CSVGTATDTQYF. In DNA form, the CDR3 reads TGCAGCGTTGGGACAGCTACAGATACGCAGTATTTT.

The chain is built from TRBV4-1 and TRBJ2-5, with D perhaps TRBD2 (6 bases). The J call may be mistaken, given a closer DNA end match to TRBJ2-7. The germline gives CDR1 MGHRA, CDR2 YSYEKL. CDR3 length equals 15 residues. The CDR3 loop is CASSQIDSGTYEQYF. The CDR3 nucleotides are TGCGCCAGCAGCCAGATTGATAGCGGCACCTACGAGCAGTACTTC.

The chain recombines TRBV11-1 with TRBJ2-5; a possible D gene is TRBD2 (5 bases). Germline V gene sequence: CDR1 SGHAT, CDR2 FQDESV (reference sequence). Trimming stripped 2 bases from V and 0 bases from J, with 10 bases between. The CDR3 is 15 residues long. The CDR3 sequence is CASSLNLANQETQYF. CDR3 in DNA: TGTGCCAGCAGCTTAAACCTAGCTAACCAAGAGACCCAGTACTTC.

This chain uses TRBV30 with TRBJ2-5, with 7 positions matching TRBD2. CDR3 length equals 12 residues. The J segment lost 5 bases and the V segment lost 4 bases, leaving 4 bases of the junction unmatched. Germline assignment: CDR1 GTSNPN and CDR2 SVGIG (reference sequence). The CDR3 loop is CAWTGRGETQYF. The DNA for the CDR3 is TGTGCCTGGACAGGGCGGGGGGAGACCCAGTACTTC. Variable domain in full (rest from reference TRBV30 and TRBJ2-5): SQTIHQWPATLVQPVGSPLSLECTVEGTSNPNLYWYRQAAGRGLQLLFYSVGIGQISSEVPQNLSASRPQDRQFILSSKKLLLSDSGFYLCAWTGRGETQYFGPGTRLLVL.

The CDR3 spells CASITFGGGADTQYF. The CDR3 nucleotides are TGTGCCAGCATCACTTTTGGGGGAGGGGCAGATACGCAGTATTTT. This rearrangement joins TRBV2 to TRBJ2-3, with 7 positions matching TRBD2. The ends lost 7 bases at V and 4 bases at J; junction bases unmatched: 11. The V gene's germline CDR1 is SNHLY and CDR2 FYNNEI. The CDR3 length is 15 residues.

The chain is built from TRBV6-1 and TRBJ2-7, with a tentative D call TRBD2 (6 bases). The CDR3 has 14 amino acids. V lost 3 bases and J 1 base, leaving 10 bases between the germline ends. The germline V gene encodes CDR1 MNHNS and CDR2 SASEGT. The CDR3 DNA reads TGTGCCAGCAGTGATGGGAGGCGATCCTACGAGCAGTACTTC. Translated, it gives CASSDGRRSYEQYF.

The chain employs TRBV7-3 and TRBJ2-5; tentatively, D is TRBD2 (6 bases). The ends were cut back, 4 bases at V and 1 base at J, with 13 bases in the middle. This CDR3 comprises 15 residues. Germline CDR1 and CDR2: SGHTA and FQGTGA. The CDR3 reads CASSSYPGVQETQYF. CDR3 DNA sequence: TGTGCCAGCAGCTCTTACCCGGGGGTCCAAGAGACCCAGTACTTC.

The CDR3 reads CAIGTSTDTQYF. The CDR3 coding sequence is TGTGCCATAGGGACTTCCACAGATACGCAGTATTTT. The V call is TRBV10-3, the J call TRBJ2-3; D possibly corresponds to TRBD2 (6 bases). The CDR3 extends over 12 amino acids. The germline CDR1 and CDR2 sequences are ENHRY and SYGVKD. Trimming pared 9 bases from V and 2 bases from J, leaving 9 bases between.

The CDR3 nucleotides read TGCGCCAGCAGCGCGGGAGGGGCTATCTACGAGCAGTACTTC. Translating gives CASSAGGAIYEQYF. The chain couples TRBV5-1 to TRBJ2-5; TRBD2 agrees at 9 bases. The DNA end lines up better with TRBJ2-7; the J call may be wrong. The CDR3 covers 14 residues. Germline V gene lookup returns CDR1 SGHRS and CDR2 YFSETQ.

The rearrangement uses TRBV28 and TRBJ1-2; D call uncertain. CDR3 length: 14 amino acids. Between the trimmed V and J ends, which lost 6 bases and 4 bases, there was a span of 15 bases. Per germline, CDR1 MDHEN and CDR2 SYDVKM. The CDR3 nucleotides read TGTGCCAGCAGGCCGACACCGGAAGGCTATGGCTACACCTTC. This gives the protein CASRPTPEGYGYTF.

The rearrangement links TRBV28 to TRBJ1-5; possible D gene TRBD1, 6 bases. The CDR3 is made up of 15 amino acids. V was cut by 6 bases and J by 5 bases, with 17 bases left in between. CDR1 MDHEN and CDR2 SYDVKM come from the germline V gene. The CDR3 sequence is CASSATGQRHQPQHF. Written as DNA, the CDR3 is TGTGCCAGCAGCGCTACAGGACAGCGCCATCAGCCCCAGCATTTT.

The V and J genes are TRBV7-7 and TRBJ2-1, with a weak D call TRBD2 (6 bases). CDR1 is SSHAT, CDR2 FNYEAQ, per germline (reference sequence). This CDR3 is 13 amino acids long. The V and J ends lost 5 bases and 4 bases respectively, with 9 bases between them. In nucleotides, the CDR3 is TGTGCCAGCAGCCACGGGGGATACAATGAGCAGTTCTTC. Residues: CASSHGGYNEQFF.

The chain carries TRBV2 and TRBJ1-5; D uncertain. Germline V gives CDR1 SNHLY, CDR2 FYNNEI. CDR3 size: 14 residues. With 5 bases removed from V and 4 bases from J, the gap between germline ends came to 12 bases. In nucleotides, the CDR3 is TGTGCCAGCAGTCTCTGGCCCGTTAATCAGCCCCAGCATTTT. This encodes CASSLWPVNQPQHF.

In DNA form, the CDR3 reads TGTGCCAGCAGTGATCCGGCGGGGGGGGTCGATGAGCAGTTCTTC. This gives the protein CASSDPAGGVDEQFF. J is TRBJ2-1 and V is TRBV25-1; the match to TRBD2 covers 9 bases. Germline V CDR1 and CDR2: MGHDK, SYGVNS. With 3 bases clipped from V and 8 bases from J, the junction kept 8 bases outside the gene matches. The CDR3 length is 15 residues.

The chain carries TRBV9 and TRBJ2-1; a weak D match, TRBD1 (6 bases). V was shortened by 2 bases and J by 7 bases, with 10 bases between the two germline ends. CDR1 is SGDLS and CDR2 is YYNGEE in the germline V gene. The CDR3 has 13 residues. CDR3 sequence (DNA): TGTGCCAGCAGCGTGGGACAAAGGAATGAGCAGTTCTTC. Amino acid sequence: CASSVGQRNEQFF.

The chain recombines TRBV2 with TRBJ2-5; the D is unclear. Per germline, CDR1 SNHLY and CDR2 FYNNEI. This CDR3 has 15 residues. Trimming pared 0 bases from V and 1 base from J, leaving 9 bases between. CDR3 region: CASSEALLGQETQYF. As DNA, the CDR3 is TGTGCCAGCAGTGAAGCGCTTCTAGGCCAAGAGACCCAGTACTTC.

The chain employs TRBV9 and TRBJ2-7; a possible D gene is TRBD2 (6 bases). CDR1 SGDLS and CDR2 YYNGEE come from the germline V gene. The CDR3 runs 15 residues. Trimming pared 3 bases from V and 2 bases from J, leaving 15 bases between. CDR3 amino acids: CASSESEDYTYEQYF. The CDR3 bases are TGTGCCAGCAGCGAATCTGAGGACTATACCTACGAGCAGTACTTC.

The chain combines TRBV9 with TRBJ2-7; possibly TRBD1 for D (6 bases). From germline, CDR1 is SGDLS and CDR2 YYNGEE. This CDR3 region has 14 residues. The V end lost 3 bases, the J end lost 3 bases, and 13 bases lay between the germline ends. The CDR3 nucleotides read TGTGCCAGCAGCGCATCGGGACACAGCTACGAGCAGTACTTC. It translates to CASSASGHSYEQYF.

The CDR3 sequence is CSVYPGGTEAFF. As DNA, the CDR3 is TGCAGCGTTTATCCAGGGGGGACTGAAGCTTTCTTT. The chain combines TRBV29-1 with TRBJ1-1; 7 bases are shared with TRBD1. CDR1 and CDR2 (germline): SQVTM, ANQGSEA. V gave up 5 bases and J gave up 5 bases; unmatched junction bases: 5. CDR3 size: 12 residues.

V is TRBV30 and J is TRBJ1-6; D is possibly TRBD1 (5 bases). V was cut by 3 bases and J by 10 bases, with 13 bases left in between. Germline V CDR1 and CDR2: GTSNPN, SVGIG (reference sequence). The CDR3 is 13 residues long. CDR3 nucleotide sequence: TGTGCCTGGAGACCAGGGTTTGAGTCACCCCTCCACTTT. Translation gives CAWRPGFESPLHF.

V usage is TRBV19 and J usage is TRBJ1-3; TRBD1 might be the D (5 bases). Between the trimmed V and J ends, which lost 9 bases and 0 bases, there was a span of 15 bases. The CDR3 extends over 15 amino acids. Germline loops: CDR1 LNHDA, CDR2 SQIVND (reference sequence). The CDR3 DNA follows: TGTGCCAGCCGGGACTCTGGGGGCTCTGGAAACACCATATATTTT. Protein sequence: CASRDSGGSGNTIYF.

The V and J genes are TRBV5-1 and TRBJ1-6; TRBD1 agrees at 10 bases. The CDR3 consists of 15 residues. After removal of 0 bases from V and 11 bases from J, the junction contained 5 bases not matched to a gene. The germline gives CDR1 SGHRS, CDR2 YFSETQ. The CDR3 DNA sequence: TGCGCCAGCAGCTTGGGAGGACAGGGGGACCCACCCCTCCACTTT. Translated, it gives CASSLGGQGDPPLHF.

The chain carries TRBV7-9 and TRBJ2-1; 7 nucleotides match TRBD1. This CDR3 comprises 16 residues. The junction had 13 bases not matched to a gene; V was cut back by 3 bases and J by 8 bases. The germline V gene encodes CDR1 SEHNR and CDR2 FQNEAQ (reference sequence). CDR3 in amino acids: CASSFLRQGNSDEQFF. In DNA form, the CDR3 reads TGTGCCAGCAGCTTCCTCAGACAGGGAAATTCCGATGAGCAGTTCTTC.